The TCR beta chain under discussion was sequenced for a study of blood T cell repertoires in COVID-19. In the study overall: Acute and convalescent COVID-19 samples came from the United States, Italy and Spain. T cells, B-cell-depleted T cells, or PBMCs supplied cDNA or gDNA.

As handled by the study authors: Reference gene primers were amplified, and this amplification served to estimate nucleated cell counts. Measured with immunoSEQ multiplex PCR; TCRdb has only the in-frame clones, and not every one. V and J calls and clone size come straight from that table; D and trimming were deduced from the DNA. Here the sample spans 300,000 to 400,000 clones, roughly 88% being singletons. The CDR3 extends over 17 amino acids. The J segment lost 2 bases and the V segment lost 3 bases, leaving 7 bases of the junction unmatched. Germline lookup yields CDR1 ENHRY and CDR2 SYGVKD. This clone was seen once.

This sequence originates from a woman between 50 and 59 years old with active or convalescent COVID-19. The sequenced sample consisted of peripheral blood. The V call is TRBV10-3, the J call TRBJ2-4, with 10 bases matching TRBD2. CDR3 DNA: TGTGCCATCAGTGATTTTTTAGCGGGAGGAACCAAAAACATTCAGTACTTC. Translating it yields CAISDFLAGGTKNIQYF.